Listed here are 32 T cell receptor beta chains from one sample, sequenced in a study of glioma-infiltrating T cells. The iRepertoire nested amplicon-rescue multiplex PCR amplified TCR alpha and beta CDR3s from RNA. TCRdb processed the multiplex PCR reads anew with MiXCR; each CDR3 protein has one entry. The data show approximately 400,000 distinct CDR3 sequences, 41% seen once. Sequenced input: glioma tissue, nonneoplastic brain tissue, or PBMCs (not recorded which). These receptors originate from a human donor with low-grade glioma or glioblastoma, undergoing nonglioma brain surgery, or in good health (not recorded which).

The chain employs TRBV30 and TRBJ1-2; 7 positions agree with TRBD1. CDR3 size: 20 residues. CDR1 GTSNPN and CDR2 SVGIG come from the germline V gene (reference sequence). Losses at the gene ends were 1 base for V and 6 bases for J; bases not matched to a gene: 26. The CDR3 nucleotides are TGTGCCTGGAGTGGAAGAGCCCCGAGTGGAACCAAAACAGGGGAGAATGGCTACACCTTC. Translation gives CAWSGRAPSGTKTGENGYTF.

This clonotype is a singleton in its sample. V usage is TRBV2 and J usage is TRBJ2-1; the D gene is possibly TRBD2 (5 bases). Germline CDR1 is SNHLY and CDR2 is FYNNEI. The CDR3 is made up of 17 amino acids. V gave up 3 bases and J gave up 1 base, with 16 bases separating them. Here the CDR3 reads CASSESWRALSYNEQFF. The DNA for the CDR3 is TGTGCCAGCAGTGAGAGTTGGCGGGCCCTTTCCTACAATGAGCAGTTCTTC.

This clonotype is a singleton in its sample. This chain joins TRBV7-9 and TRBJ2-5; TRBD1 agrees at 9 bases. J lost 4 bases, V lost 3 bases, and 3 bases had no gene match. The length of the CDR3 is 14 residues. CDR1 SEHNR and CDR2 FQNEAQ come from the germline V gene (reference sequence). The CDR3: CASSFGTGSETQYF. The CDR3 bases are TGTGCCAGCAGCTTTGGGACAGGGTCAGAGACCCAGTACTTC.

In its sample, this clonotype was seen many times. The chain carries TRBV27 and TRBJ2-7; TRBD1 is a possible D gene (6 bases). CDR1 and CDR2 from the germline V gene are MNHEY and SMNVEV (reference sequence). V lost 7 bases, J lost 3 bases, and 13 bases lay in between. This CDR3 is 13 amino acids long. The CDR3 region is CASTQPGHYEQYF. As DNA, the CDR3 is TGTGCCAGCACCCAACCGGGACACTACGAGCAGTACTTC.

At least ten counts were recorded for this clonotype. The chain has TRBV6-1 and TRBJ1-1; D ambiguous. V was trimmed by 0 bases and J by 1 base, leaving 6 bases between them. This CDR3 comprises 14 residues. In germline, CDR1 is MNHNS, CDR2 SASEGT. This chain's CDR3 is CASSEAGRNTEAFF. CDR3 DNA sequence: TGTGCCAGCAGTGAAGCGGGCAGGAACACTGAAGCTTTCTTT.

This clonotype occurred a few times. The chain joins TRBV24-1 to TRBJ2-1; 14 bases match TRBD2. This CDR3 has 17 amino acids. CDR1 KGHDR and CDR2 SFDVKD come from the germline V gene. The J segment lost 0 bases and the V segment lost 3 bases, leaving 0 bases of the junction unmatched. This CDR3 is CATSDGTSGSSYNEQFF. For the CDR3, the DNA is TGTGCCACCAGTGATGGGACTAGCGGGAGCTCCTACAATGAGCAGTTCTTC.

Note on this clonotype: This may arise from a read error, as a much more abundant clone is one base away. The chain is built from TRBV27 and TRBJ1-5; D perhaps matches TRBD1 (5 bases). Germline assignment: CDR1 MNHEY and CDR2 SMNVEV (reference sequence). This CDR3 has 16 residues. The CDR3 coding sequence is TGTGCCAGCAGTTTCTTGTCGGGCAGGGTTATGCAGCCCCGGCATTTT. Its translation is CASSFLSGRVMQPRHF.

This clonotype was seen only a few times. The rearrangement joins TRBV19 to TRBJ1-1; D gene ambiguous. The V gene lost 5 bases and the J gene lost 3 bases, with 16 bases spanning the gap. The CDR3 runs 15 residues. The V gene's germline CDR1 is LNHDA and CDR2 SQIVND (reference sequence). For the CDR3, the DNA is TGTGCCAGTAGTCTAGGGCTAGGGTTCTACACTGAAGCTTTCTTT. Residues: CASSLGLGFYTEAFF.

The rearrangement joins TRBV7-9 to TRBJ1-1, with D unresolved. Looked up from germline, CDR1 is SEHNR and CDR2 is FQNEAQ (reference sequence). V was shortened by 2 bases and J by 7 bases, with 5 bases between the two germline ends. CDR3 length: 11 residues. In DNA form, the CDR3 reads TGTGCCAGCAGCTTACGTTATGAAGCTTTCTTT. Translation gives CASSLRYEAFF. The full variable domain, completed using reference TRBV7-9 and TRBJ1-1, is DTGVSQNPRHKITKRGQNVTFRCDPISEHNRLYWYRQTLGQGPEFLTYFQNEAQLEKSRLLSDRFSAERPKGSFSTLEIQRTEQGDSAMYLCASSLRYEAFFGQGTRLTVV.

The chain employs TRBV24-1 and TRBJ2-5; 11 bases match TRBD1. Germline V gene sequence: CDR1 KGHDR, CDR2 SFDVKD. The ends lost 2 bases at V and 6 bases at J; junction bases unmatched: 7. The CDR3 loop spans 16 amino acids. The CDR3 here is CATSDSLWTGGQTQYF. CDR3 coding DNA: TGTGCCACCAGTGATTCCCTCTGGACAGGGGGCCAGACCCAGTACTTC.

Ten or more counts support this clonotype. CDR3 sequence (DNA): TGTGCCAGCAGTTTAAATTTAGCCCATTACGAGCAGTACTTC. Translating gives CASSLNLAHYEQYF. The chain recombines TRBV27 with TRBJ2-7; the D is unclear. V lost 2 bases, J lost 4 bases, and 12 bases lay in between. This CDR3 region has 14 residues. The germline gives CDR1 MNHEY, CDR2 SMNVEV (reference sequence).

This clonotype was counted ten times or more. The V gene is TRBV28, the J gene TRBJ2-7; TRBD1 aligns across 9 bases. The V and J ends lost 5 bases and 4 bases, in that order; junction bases with no gene match: 12. Germline-derived CDR1 and CDR2 are MDHEN and SYDVKM. This CDR3 has 16 residues. Here the CDR3 reads CASSPAGTGRGYEQYF. The DNA for the CDR3 is TGTGCCAGCAGTCCCGCCGGGACAGGGAGGGGATACGAGCAGTACTTC. Full variable domain (remainder filled in from reference TRBV28 and TRBJ2-7): DVKVTQSSRYLVKRTGEKVFLECVQDMDHENMFWYRQDPGLGLRLIYFSYDVKMKEKGDIPEGYSVSREKKERFSLILESASTNQTSMYLCASSPAGTGRGYEQYFGPGTRLTVT.

The table lists this clonotype with a few counts. The V call is TRBV4-1, the J call TRBJ2-1; 7 bases map to TRBD2. The trim removed 4 bases at V and 0 bases at J, leaving 9 bases unmatched. Looked up from germline, CDR1 is MGHRA and CDR2 is YSYEKL. CDR3 length: 17 amino acids. The CDR3 DNA reads TGCGCCAGCAGCCCTCGCGGCAGGACTAGCTCCTACAATGAGCAGTTCTTC. Translation gives CASSPRGRTSSYNEQFF.

As to this clonotype: Since no conserved phenylalanine or tryptophan closes the CDR3, a read error is the likely cause. CDR3 nucleotides: TGCGCCAGCACCCTCGTCGGGGTCACAGATACGCAGTATTTA. Translated: CASTLVGVTDTQYL. The chain recombines TRBV4-1 with TRBJ2-3, with D possibly matching TRBD2 (5 bases). The CDR3 is made up of 14 amino acids. CDR1 MGHRA and CDR2 YSYEKL come from the germline V gene. V lost 7 bases, J lost 2 bases, and 13 bases lay in between.

The sample holds one count of this clonotype. The chain couples TRBV7-9 to TRBJ2-1; a weak D match, TRBD2 (7 bases). CDR3 length: 17 amino acids. V was shortened by 10 bases and J by 3 bases, with 25 bases between the two germline ends. The germline CDR1 and CDR2 sequences are SEHNR and FQNEAQ (reference sequence). In DNA, the CDR3 is TGTGCCATAAAACAGGGATTTAGCGGGCCTGACTACAATGAGCAGTTCTTC. This encodes CAIKQGFSGPDYNEQFF.

Only one count was recorded for this clonotype. A much larger clone differs by one base, so this may be a read error. The gene calls are TRBV7-9 and TRBJ1-1, with D unclear. Per germline, CDR1 SEHNR and CDR2 FQNEAQ (reference sequence). This CDR3 contains 13 residues. CDR3 amino acids: CASSLIGDTKAFF. The CDR3 region has the DNA TGTGCCAGCAGCTTAATAGGCGACACTAAAGCTTTCTTT.

About this clonotype itself: This could be a read error, since a much larger clone is one nucleotide away. The chain couples TRBV2 to TRBJ1-1, with D perhaps TRBD1 (5 bases). The CDR3 totals 14 residues. CDR1 is SNHLY, CDR2 FYNNEI, per germline. V lost 6 bases and J 3 bases, leaving 14 bases between the germline ends. As DNA, the CDR3 is TGTGCCAGCAGCCCTGGGGGAGTCGACACTGAAGCTTTCTTT. Translation gives CASSPGGVDTEAFF. The whole variable domain, filled in from reference TRBV2 and TRBJ1-1, reads EPEVTQTPSHQVTQMGQEVILRCVPISNHLYFYWYRQILGQKVEFLVSFYNNEISEKSEIFDDQFSVERPDGSNFTLKIRSTKLEDSAMYFCASSPGGVDTEAFFGQGTRLTVV.

In its sample, this clonotype was seen a few times. V is TRBV4-2 and J is TRBJ2-1; 9 bases map to TRBD1. The CDR3 totals 17 residues. Germline trimming cut 4 bases from V and 4 bases from J; bases unmatched to any gene: 11. Germline V lookup: CDR1 LGHNA, CDR2 YNFKEQ. This CDR3 reads CASSLNPPGQGYNEQFF. CDR3 sequence (DNA): TGTGCCAGCAGCCTAAACCCCCCGGGACAGGGTTACAATGAGCAGTTCTTC.

This clonotype was seen ten or more times. The V call is TRBV28, the J call TRBJ2-3; TRBD2 is a possible D gene (6 bases). Trimming left V 8 bases short and J 2 bases short, with 17 bases between. The CDR3 runs 15 residues. The germline V gene encodes CDR1 MDHEN and CDR2 SYDVKM. The CDR3 DNA follows: TGTGCCAGCGGAGGGATCGCGGAGCCCACAGATACGCAGTATTTT. It encodes CASGGIAEPTDTQYF.

The chain is built from TRBV19 and TRBJ2-7, with a tentative D call TRBD2 (5 bases). The CDR3 has 13 residues. Germline V gives CDR1 LNHDA, CDR2 SQIVND (reference sequence). V dropped 3 bases and J dropped 5 bases, with 11 bases sitting between them. The CDR3 reads CASSITSIHEQYF. The CDR3, as DNA: TGTGCCAGTAGTATTACTAGTATCCACGAGCAGTACTTC.

The chain couples TRBV7-9 to TRBJ2-1, with 10 bases lining up with TRBD2. Germline CDR1 and CDR2: SEHNR and FQNEAQ (reference sequence). The V gene end was trimmed by 5 bases and the J gene end by 5 bases; junction bases not matched to a gene: 6. CDR3 length: 15 amino acids. DNA for the CDR3: TGTGCCAGCAGCCGTCTAGCGGGAGAAGACAATGAGCAGTTCTTC. It yields the protein CASSRLAGEDNEQFF. Based on the CDR3 plus reference TRBV7-9 and TRBJ2-1, the full variable domain is DTGVSQNPRHKITKRGQNVTFRCDPISEHNRLYWYRQTLGQGPEFLTYFQNEAQLEKSRLLSDRFSAERPKGSFSTLEIQRTEQGDSAMYLCASSRLAGEDNEQFFGPGTRLTVL.

This clonotype occurred a few times. The chain carries TRBV4-2 and TRBJ2-2; D not certain. From germline, CDR1 is LGHNA and CDR2 YNFKEQ. With 0 bases removed from V and 4 bases from J, the gap between germline ends came to 6 bases. The CDR3 is 14 residues long. The CDR3 loop is CASSQDTFTGELFF. The CDR3 DNA is TGTGCCAGCAGCCAAGACACCTTCACCGGGGAGCTGTTTTTT.

The table lists this clonotype with many counts. The chain carries TRBV20-1 and TRBJ1-1; tentative D call: TRBD1 (5 bases). The CDR3 is 23 amino acids. The V end was cut by 3 bases, the J end by 1 base, with 39 bases between. Germline V gene sequence: CDR1 DFQATT, CDR2 SNEGSKA (reference sequence). The CDR3 nucleotides read TGCAGTGCTAGGGACTTGCCATTTTCAGGTTCCGGGACGCGCCGCAGGAGGAACACTGAAGCTTTCTTT. Translating it yields CSARDLPFSGSGTRRRRNTEAFF.

This sequence joins TRBV7-4 and TRBJ2-2; 8 nucleotides line up with TRBD1. Trimming at V came to 6 bases and at J to 4 bases, leaving 7 bases not matched to a gene. CDR3 size: 15 residues. Germline-derived CDR1 and CDR2 are SGHVT and SQSDAQ. CDR3: CASRLDRDPTGELFF. The CDR3 nucleotides are TGTGCCAGCAGACTGGACAGGGACCCCACCGGGGAGCTGTTTTTT.

This clonotype was recorded a few times. V gene TRBV7-2 combines with J gene TRBJ2-1; D perhaps matches TRBD2 (6 bases). Germline V gene data show CDR1 as SGHTA and CDR2 as FQGNSA. V lost 3 bases to trimming and J lost 6 bases, with 15 bases between them. CDR3 length equals 15 residues. CDR3 loop: CASSLGGSGGNEQFF. CDR3 DNA: TGTGCCAGCAGCTTGGGGGGTAGTGGGGGCAATGAGCAGTTCTTC.

There are many counts of this clonotype. The chain carries TRBV6-2 or TRBV6-3 and TRBJ2-4; D is unresolved. Trimming took 6 bases from V and 2 from J, leaving 17 bases between them. This CDR3 has 16 residues. Germline CDR1 reads MNHEY; CDR2 reads SVGEGT. The CDR3 region is CASSQQSALSKNIQYF. The CDR3 nucleotides read TGTGCCAGCAGCCAACAGTCCGCCCTCTCCAAAAACATTCAGTACTTC.

This clonotype has at least ten counts. The chain is built from TRBV20-1 and TRBJ1-2, with D maybe TRBD1 (5 bases). V shed 5 bases and J shed 8 bases, with 18 bases lying between them. CDR1 DFQATT and CDR2 SNEGSKA come from the germline V gene (reference sequence). The CDR3 spans 13 residues. CDR3 DNA: TGCAGTGCTCCCTTGGGCGGGGCGGGGGGCTACACCTTC. Protein sequence: CSAPLGGAGGYTF.

The chain carries TRBV6-1 and TRBJ2-2; 8 nucleotides line up with TRBD1. The CDR3 contains 15 residues. CDR1 and CDR2 from the germline V gene are MNHNS and SASEGT. Losses at the gene ends were 4 bases for V and 10 bases for J; bases not matched to a gene: 11. CDR3 nucleotide sequence: TGTGCCAGCAGTGTCAGGACAGGGAGCACAGAGGAGCTGTTTTTT. Translation gives CASSVRTGSTEELFF.

This clonotype was picked up a small number of times. The chain recombines TRBV7-8 with TRBJ2-7; D perhaps matches TRBD2 (6 bases). This CDR3 region has 14 residues. CDR1 is SGHVS, CDR2 FQNEAQ, per germline. The V end was cut by 6 bases, the J end by 3 bases, with 15 bases between. The CDR3 protein is CASRPGGDIYEQYF. CDR3 nucleotide sequence: TGTGCCAGCAGGCCCGGAGGGGATATCTACGAGCAGTACTTC.

This chain links TRBV20-1 with TRBJ1-4; TRBD1 matches 7 bases. The junction had 11 bases not matched to a gene; V was cut back by 6 bases and J by 7 bases. Germline assignment: CDR1 DFQATT and CDR2 SNEGSKA (reference sequence). The CDR3 extends over 14 amino acids. CDR3 sequence: CSATDSGQAEKLFF. The CDR3 DNA follows: TGCAGTGCAACCGACTCAGGACAGGCTGAAAAACTGTTTTTT.

V and J are TRBV14 and TRBJ2-7; D is uncertain. CDR3 length equals 11 residues. With 3 bases removed from V and 9 bases from J, the gap between germline ends came to 9 bases. Germline values: CDR1 SGHDN, CDR2 FVKESK. CDR3 region: CASSHTQWQYF. The DNA for the CDR3 is TGTGCCAGCAGCCATACCCAATGGCAGTACTTC.

This rearrangement joins TRBV11-1 to TRBJ2-7; D assignment may be TRBD1 or TRBD2 (5 bases each). Germline CDR1 reads SGHAT; CDR2 reads FQDESV (reference sequence). The CDR3 contains 14 residues. The ends were cut back, 5 bases at V and 5 bases at J, with 16 bases in the middle. The CDR3 is CASSGRDADDEQYF. CDR3 coding DNA: TGTGCCAGCAGCGGCCGGGACGCGGACGACGAGCAGTACTTC.